Each of the 15 T cell receptor beta chains below was sequenced from the same sample in a study of CD8+CD57+ T cells in acquired aplastic anemia. Template material for TCR beta VDJ and CDR3 profiling consisted of genomic DNA. Each CDR3 protein is one row after TCRdb ran MiXCR on the reads. The sample has fewer than 70,000 distinct CDR3 sequences, approximately 50% seen once; the top ten hold about 8.5%. The sample consisted of sorted CD4+, CD8+, or CD8+CD57+ T cells (not recorded which) from PBMCs. The receptors originated from a human donor in good health, serving as a control.

This clonotype has only a few counts. The chain couples TRBV20-1 to TRBJ2-6; 8 bases agree with TRBD2. This CDR3 is built from 14 residues. Germline trimming cut 6 bases from V and 7 bases from J; bases unmatched to any gene: 8. In germline, CDR1 is DFQATT, CDR2 SNEGSKA (reference sequence). The CDR3 reads CSARGGRGANVLTF. The CDR3 nucleotides read TGCAGTGCCCGGGGGGGGCGAGGAGCCAACGTCCTGACTTTC.

The chain carries TRBV7-9 and TRBJ1-1, with D uncertain. CDR3 length equals 13 residues. Trimming pared 5 bases from V and 4 bases from J, leaving 11 bases between. CDR1 and CDR2 (germline): SEHNR, FQNEAQ (reference sequence). The CDR3 nucleotides read TGTGCCAGCAGCCCCGACCGGGCCACTGAAGCTTTCTTT. Its protein product is CASSPDRATEAFF.

This CDR3 reads CASSWDRGSEAFF. The DNA of the CDR3 is TGTGCCAGCAGCTGGGACAGGGGGTCTGAAGCTTTCTTT. The chain is built from TRBV7-6 and TRBJ1-1; 11 bases fit TRBD1. The CDR3 has 13 amino acids. Trimming removed 4 bases from V and 6 bases from J; junction bases left unmatched: 1. The V gene's germline CDR1 is SGHVS and CDR2 FNYEAQ.

The chain uses TRBV28 and TRBJ1-5; weak D call: TRBD1 (5 bases). Germline CDR1 and CDR2: MDHEN and SYDVKM. The CDR3 totals 15 residues. Trimming took 2 bases from V and 5 from J, leaving 13 bases between them. The CDR3 sequence: CASSLVGQGDQPQHF. The DNA of the CDR3 is TGTGCCAGCAGTTTAGTAGGGCAGGGAGATCAGCCCCAGCATTTT.

V is TRBV7-2 and J is TRBJ2-7; 11 nucleotides line up with TRBD1. V lost 0 bases to trimming and J lost 0 bases; unmatched junction nucleotides: 1. CDR3 length: 16 amino acids. In germline, CDR1 is SGHTA, CDR2 FQGNSA. The CDR3 here is CASSLAGTGGSYEQYF. DNA for the CDR3: TGTGCCAGCAGCTTAGCCGGGACAGGGGGCTCCTACGAGCAGTACTTC.

V and J are TRBV7-8 and TRBJ2-1; 8 nucleotides line up with TRBD2. V lost 3 bases to trimming and J lost 2 bases; unmatched junction nucleotides: 3. This CDR3 region has 15 residues. The germline V gene encodes CDR1 SGHVS and CDR2 FQNEAQ. The CDR3 loop reads CASSFGGATYNEQFF. In nucleotides, the CDR3 is TGTGCCAGCAGCTTCGGGGGGGCAACCTACAATGAGCAGTTCTTC.

This clonotype has ten or more counts. The rearrangement uses TRBV7-9 and TRBJ2-7, with 7 bases aligning to TRBD1. The CDR3 spans 18 residues. Per germline, CDR1 SEHNR and CDR2 FQNEAQ (reference sequence). Unmatched junction bases numbered 14, after V lost 3 bases and J lost 0 bases. The CDR3 region is CASSFLDRQGPLSYEQYF. The CDR3 DNA reads as TGTGCCAGCAGCTTTCTTGATCGACAGGGCCCCCTCTCCTACGAGCAGTACTTC.

V gene TRBV4-2 combines with J gene TRBJ2-7, with a possible D match to TRBD2 (6 bases). The germline V gene has CDR1 LGHNA and CDR2 YNFKEQ. The V and J ends lost 2 bases and 6 bases respectively, with 11 bases between them. CDR3 length: 13 residues. DNA for the CDR3: TGTGCCAGCAGCCAACAGGGACTCGGCGAGCAGTACTTC. This translates into CASSQQGLGEQYF.

This chain connects TRBV7-2 to TRBJ1-5; D ambiguous. Trimming stripped 5 bases from V and 2 bases from J, with 10 bases between. There are 14 residues in the CDR3. Germline CDR1 SGHTA, CDR2 FQGNSA. CDR3: CASSPLGGNQPQHF. CDR3 nucleotide sequence: TGTGCCAGCAGCCCCCTAGGAGGCAATCAGCCCCAGCATTTT.

This clonotype is deemed medium-sized. This chain joins TRBV7-8 and TRBJ2-7; 9 bases are a match to TRBD2. CDR1 is SGHVS and CDR2 is FQNEAQ in the germline V gene. J gave up 7 bases and V 1 base, and 8 bases lay outside the gene matches. The CDR3 is 15 amino acids. The CDR3 sequence: CASSLVGGGAGEQYF. CDR3 sequence (DNA): TGTGCCAGCAGCTTAGTAGGCGGGGGGGCCGGAGAGCAGTACTTC.

This clonotype has a count of ten or more. This rearrangement joins TRBV7-9 to TRBJ1-4; the D is unclear. V lost 3 bases, J lost 8 bases, and 7 bases lay in between. Germline CDR1 is SEHNR and CDR2 is FQNEAQ (reference sequence). The CDR3 consists of 12 residues. Here the CDR3 DNA reads TGTGCCAGCAGCTTGGCAAGCGAAAAACTGTTTTTT. Its translation: CASSLASEKLFF.

This clonotype was detected ten times or more. The V gene is TRBV4-2, the J gene TRBJ2-7; D gene uncertain. Germline V gene lookup returns CDR1 LGHNA and CDR2 YNFKEQ. The V end was cut by 3 bases, the J end by 1 base, with 4 bases between. This CDR3 spans 12 amino acids. The DNA for the CDR3 is TGTGCCAGCAGCCAGGGTTCCTACGAGCAGTACTTC. Encoded protein: CASSQGSYEQYF.

This clonotype was seen repeatedly, ten times or more. The rearrangement links TRBV7-9 to TRBJ1-5, with D possibly matching TRBD1 (5 bases). The germline V and J ends were trimmed by 4 bases and 7 bases, with 14 bases remaining between them. The germline gives CDR1 SEHNR, CDR2 FQNEAQ (reference sequence). CDR3 length: 14 amino acids. CDR3 coding DNA: TGTGCCAGCAGCTCCGGGACCGAGGGCCAGCCCCAGCATTTT. Translation: CASSSGTEGQPQHF.

The chain employs TRBV7-9 and TRBJ1-6; D not certain. Trimming pared 5 bases from V and 5 bases from J, leaving 7 bases between. This CDR3 contains 13 residues. The germline gives CDR1 SEHNR, CDR2 FQNEAQ (reference sequence). DNA for the CDR3: TGTGCCAGCAGCCCCCATGATAATTCACCCCTCCACTTT. Amino acid sequence: CASSPHDNSPLHF.

Only a few counts were recorded for this clonotype. The chain couples TRBV25-1 to TRBJ1-2, with unresolved D. The V gene lost 3 bases and the J gene lost 2 bases, with 7 bases spanning the gap. The length of the CDR3 is 13 residues. The germline V gene has CDR1 MGHDK and CDR2 SYGVNS. As DNA, the CDR3 is TGTGCCAGCAGTGATAGAGGGAACTATGGCTACACCTTC. Translated: CASSDRGNYGYTF.